The 14 T cell receptor beta chains given below trace back to one sample, sequenced in a study of T cell repertoires in cytomegalovirus infection (dated by TCRdb to the late 2010s). The instrument was an Illumina HiSeq 1500. In TCRdb, the public reads were trimmed at Q25 with fastp and aligned with MiXCR, with productive beta chains retained. Every entry covers one CDR3 protein and lists the most common genes and DNA from its rows. Across this sample there are around 100,000 distinct CDR3 sequences, with around a quarter seen only once. About two fifths of the sample is in the top ten clones. Specimen: CD8+ T cells from PBMCs. These receptors were taken from a human donor in good health (CMV status not recorded). Some clones in this sample may be carry-over from other donors' samples.

This clonotype was seen at least ten times. The chain carries TRBV4-1 and TRBJ2-7; D tentatively reads TRBD1 or TRBD2 (5 bases each). Germline assignment: CDR1 MGHRA and CDR2 YSYEKL. Between the trimmed V and J ends, which lost 1 base and 4 bases, there was a span of 17 bases. The CDR3 covers 16 residues. The CDR3 nucleotides are TGCGCCAGCAGCCAAGCACGTGGGGACCAATTATACGAGCAGTACTTC. This translates into CASSQARGDQLYEQYF.

Many counts were recorded for this clonotype. This chain uses TRBV28 with TRBJ1-5, with D possibly TRBD1 on 5 matching bases. Trimming took off 8 bases at V and 3 bases at J, with 20 bases between the two ends. Germline V gene sequence: CDR1 MDHEN, CDR2 SYDVKM. CDR3 length equals 16 residues. CDR3 loop: CASDPPDRISNQPQHF. Here the CDR3 DNA reads TGTGCCAGCGATCCCCCAGACAGAATCTCCAATCAGCCCCAGCATTTT.

In its sample, this clonotype was seen many times. The rearrangement links TRBV7-2 to TRBJ2-3; TRBD2 agrees at 8 bases. Losses at the gene ends were 4 bases for V and 4 bases for J; bases not matched to a gene: 19. The germline V gene has CDR1 SGHTA and CDR2 FQGNSA. This CDR3 is 19 amino acids long. CDR3 nucleotides: TGTGCCAGCAGCTCCAGACCAGGTGTACGGGGGGGAGGGGCAGATACGCAGTATTTT. Translated: CASSSRPGVRGGGADTQYF.

Note on this clonotype: A much more abundant neighbour one base away suggests this may be a read error. The chain recombines TRBV7-9 with TRBJ2-1, with D possibly being TRBD1 or TRBD2 (5 bases each). The CDR3 totals 16 residues. The V gene lost 2 bases and the J gene lost 5 bases, with 16 bases spanning the gap. Germline CDR1 SEHNR, CDR2 FQNEAQ (reference sequence). CDR3: CASSLPGFGDHNEQFF. CDR3 DNA: TGTGCCAGCAGCTTACCCGGGTTTGGGGACCACAATGAGCAGTTCTTC.

The genes are TRBV9 and TRBJ2-5; a possible D gene is TRBD1 (7 bases). Trimming cost V 4 bases and J 1 base, with 14 bases left between them. Germline values: CDR1 SGDLS, CDR2 YYNGEE. The CDR3 extends over 15 amino acids. The CDR3 sequence: CASSLEGASQETQYF. DNA for the CDR3: TGTGCCAGCAGCCTGGAGGGGGCATCCCAAGAGACCCAGTACTTC.

J is TRBJ2-3 and V is TRBV24-1; a weak D match, TRBD2 (6 bases). V shed 4 bases and J shed 4 bases, with 11 bases lying between them. Germline values: CDR1 KGHDR, CDR2 SFDVKD. The CDR3 contains 14 residues. CDR3 protein: CATSEDGTADTQYF. Here the CDR3 DNA reads TGTGCCACCAGTGAGGACGGGACTGCAGATACGCAGTATTTT.

Many counts were recorded for this clonotype. The V gene is TRBV7-2, the J gene TRBJ1-2; D possibly corresponds to TRBD1 (6 bases). Germline CDR1 is SGHTA and CDR2 is FQGNSA. Trimming took off 1 base at V and 0 bases at J, with 9 bases between the two ends. The CDR3 runs 15 residues. The CDR3 is CASSLEPGANYGYTF. The CDR3 nucleotides read TGTGCCAGCAGCTTAGAACCAGGGGCTAACTATGGCTACACCTTC. The whole variable domain, remainder taken from reference TRBV7-2 and TRBJ1-2, is GAGVSQSPSNKVTEKGKDVELRCDPISGHTALYWYRQSLGQGLEFLIYFQGNSAPDKSGLPSDRFSAERTGGSVSTLTIQRTQQEDSAVYLCASSLEPGANYGYTFGSGTRLTVV.

In its sample, this clonotype was seen many times. The rearrangement joins TRBV11-2 to TRBJ2-2; D call uncertain. The CDR3 sequence is 14 residues long. V was cut by 3 bases and J by 6 bases, with 11 bases left in between. The germline CDR1 and CDR2 sequences are SGHAT and FQNNGV. CDR3 amino acids: CASSFPLGSGELFF. The CDR3 nucleotides read TGTGCCAGCAGCTTCCCGCTTGGGTCCGGGGAGCTGTTTTTT.

This clonotype has just a few counts. This chain connects TRBV6-1 to TRBJ2-6, with 8 bases fitting TRBD1. The ends lost 4 bases at V and 0 bases at J; junction bases unmatched: 11. CDR3 length equals 19 residues. Germline V gene data show CDR1 as MNHNS and CDR2 as SASEGT. Written as DNA, the CDR3 is TGTGCCAGCAGTGCCGCGACAGGGGCCATTATCTCTGGGGCCAACGTCCTGACTTTC. Protein sequence: CASSAATGAIISGANVLTF.

This clonotype was counted a few times. The V and J genes are TRBV7-2 and TRBJ2-1, with D possibly being TRBD2 (6 bases). Germline V gives CDR1 SGHTA, CDR2 FQGNSA. The CDR3 length is 16 residues. V lost 4 bases and J lost 4, with 17 bases in between. The CDR3 region has the DNA TGTGCCAGCAGCTCCACCGGGACTTTGCCTTACAATGAGCAGTTCTTC. Translation gives CASSSTGTLPYNEQFF.

V usage is TRBV5-6 and J usage is TRBJ1-2; 7 bases are a match to TRBD1. V was pared by 0 bases and J by 4 bases, with 12 bases of the junction left unmatched. The CDR3 is made up of 17 amino acids. CDR1 SGHDT and CDR2 YYEEEE come from the germline V gene. CDR3 nucleotides: TGTGCCAGCAGCTTGGCCTGGGAAGAGGGGGCGCGCTATGGCTACACCTTC. Amino acid sequence: CASSLAWEEGARYGYTF.

This clonotype was seen repeatedly, ten times or more. The chain is built from TRBV7-8 and TRBJ2-3; a possible D gene is TRBD1 (5 bases). The CDR3 is 15 amino acids. Deletions cut 5 bases from V and 4 bases from J, with 16 bases between. Germline assignment: CDR1 SGHVS and CDR2 FQNEAQ. As DNA, the CDR3 is TGTGCCAGCAGCGCAGGGTTCGGTGTAGCAGATACGCAGTATTTT. Residues: CASSAGFGVADTQYF.

This clonotype came up many times. The chain joins TRBV20-1 to TRBJ2-2; no reliable D call. This CDR3 contains 15 residues. Trimming left V 0 bases short and J 2 bases short, with 10 bases between. CDR1 is DFQATT, CDR2 SNEGSKA, per germline (reference sequence). CDR3 in DNA: TGCAGTGCTAGAGATTACAAGGGAAACACCGGGGAGCTGTTTTTT. This sequence encodes CSARDYKGNTGELFF.

The sample holds many counts of this clonotype. V gene TRBV7-8 combines with J gene TRBJ1-1; no clear D gene. Between the trimmed V and J ends, which lost 1 base and 8 bases, there was a span of 8 bases. The CDR3 is 12 amino acids. In germline, CDR1 is SGHVS, CDR2 FQNEAQ. The CDR3 nucleotides read TGTGCCAGCAGCTTAGTTCCGAACGAAGCTTTCTTT. Translated, it gives CASSLVPNEAFF.